The clone carrying this TCR beta chain came up many times. This record belongs to a study of T-cell reconstitution after alpha-beta-depleted transplantation in children. Germline V CDR1 and CDR2: MNHEY, SVGAGI. The V end was cut by 0 bases, the J end by 0 bases, with 12 bases between. The CDR3 runs to 16 residues. A TCRbeta library incorporating unique molecular identifiers was prepared. Each CDR3 protein gets one entry after TCRdb re-called the PCR reads with MiXCR. The repertoire holds hundreds of thousands of distinct CDR3 sequences, with around 12% as singletons. V and J are TRBV6-5 and TRBJ2-7; D perhaps matches TRBD2 (5 bases). Sequenced material: PBMCs from the stem cell graft donor, taken from the stem cell graft. The sequence was obtained from a human donor who donated a stem cell graft to a child with acute lymphoblastic leukemia. The CDR3 DNA follows: TGTGCCAGCAGTTACTCCTTTGGTGGGAGCTCCTACGAGCAGTACTTC. Its protein is CASSYSFGGSSYEQYF.